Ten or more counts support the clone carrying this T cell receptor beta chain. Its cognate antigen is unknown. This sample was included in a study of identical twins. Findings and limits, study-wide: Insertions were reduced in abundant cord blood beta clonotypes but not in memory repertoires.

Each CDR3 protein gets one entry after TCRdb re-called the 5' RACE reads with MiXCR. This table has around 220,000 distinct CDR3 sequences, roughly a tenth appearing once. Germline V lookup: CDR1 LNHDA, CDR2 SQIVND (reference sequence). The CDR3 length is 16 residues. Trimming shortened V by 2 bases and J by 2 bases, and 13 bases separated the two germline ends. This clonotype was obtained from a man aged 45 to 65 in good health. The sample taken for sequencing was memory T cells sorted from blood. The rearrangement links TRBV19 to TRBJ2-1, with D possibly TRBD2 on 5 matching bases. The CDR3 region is CASSILVGGPYNEQFF. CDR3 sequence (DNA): TGTGCCAGTAGTATATTGGTCGGCGGGCCCTACAATGAGCAGTTCTTC. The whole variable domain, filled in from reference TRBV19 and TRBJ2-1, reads DGGITQSPKYLFRKEGQNVTLSCEQNLNHDAMYWYRQDPGQGLRLIYYSQIVNDFQKGDIAEGYSVSREKKESFPLTVTSAQKNPTAFYLCASSILVGGPYNEQFFGPGTRLTVL.